A single sample gave rise to the 10 T cell receptor beta chains below, sequenced in a study of T cell responses to AZD1222 COVID-19 vaccine. Sequenced by immunoSEQ multiplex PCR; TCRdb stores in-frame clones only, minus some. The sample has around 140,000 clones, 80% to 95% seen once. Sequenced here: peripheral blood, sampled on day 0 of AZD1222 vaccination. These receptor sequences come from an adult in good health.

The table lists this clone with a few counts. V gene TRBV6-2 or TRBV6-3 combines with J gene TRBJ1-3; D gene uncertain. V was cut by 6 bases and J by 1 base, with 10 bases left in between. The CDR3 extends over 14 amino acids. CDR1 and CDR2 from the germline V gene are MNHEY and SVGEGT. The DNA of the CDR3 is TGTGCCAGCAGCCCGACGGAATCTGGAAACACCATATATTTT. Translated: CASSPTESGNTIYF.

This clone was picked up a small number of times. The rearrangement uses TRBV2 and TRBJ1-2; no clear D gene. There are 15 residues in the CDR3. CDR1 and CDR2 from the germline V gene are SNHLY and FYNNEI. The V gene lost 1 base and the J gene lost 4 bases, with 13 bases spanning the gap. CDR3 in DNA: TGTGCCAGCAGTGAAGGCATCCGGGTAATCTATGGCTACACCTTC. Translation gives CASSEGIRVIYGYTF.

The rearrangement links TRBV9 to TRBJ1-4, with TRBD1 matching over 12 bases. Germline V lookup: CDR1 SGDLS, CDR2 YYNGEE. J lost 2 bases, V lost 3 bases, and 2 bases had no gene match. CDR3 length equals 16 residues. CDR3 sequence reads: CASSAGTGGTNEKLFF. DNA for the CDR3: TGTGCCAGCAGCGCCGGGACAGGGGGCACTAATGAAAAACTGTTTTTT. Full variable domain (outside the CDR3, taken from reference TRBV9 and TRBJ1-4): DSGVTQTPKHLITATGQRVTLRCSPRSGDLSVYWYQQSLDQGLQFLIQYYNGEERAKGNILERFSAQQFPDLHSELNLSSLELGDSALYFCASSAGTGGTNEKLFFGSGTQLSVL.

The chain combines TRBV9 with TRBJ1-2, with 9 bases matching TRBD1. CDR1 is SGDLS, CDR2 YYNGEE, per germline. The CDR3 loop spans 14 amino acids. V shed 4 bases and J 13 bases; nucleotides not matched to a gene: 14. CDR3 in DNA: TGTGCCAGCAGCCCTGGGGACAGGGAATCGTCCTTCACCTTC. This encodes CASSPGDRESSFTF.

This clone was seen only once. The chain carries TRBV18 and TRBJ2-2; D gene unclear. V dropped 4 bases and J dropped 0 bases, with 9 bases sitting between them. CDR1 is KGHSH, CDR2 LQKENI, per germline. This CDR3 comprises 15 residues. This chain's CDR3 is CASSRARTNTGELFF. Written as DNA, the CDR3 is TGTGCCAGCTCACGGGCGAGGACGAACACCGGGGAGCTGTTTTTT.

This clone was detected once. The rearrangement joins TRBV7-9 to TRBJ2-7, with a tentative D call TRBD2 (6 bases). The CDR3 spans 15 residues. Germline-derived CDR1 and CDR2 are SEHNR and FQNEAQ (reference sequence). Trimming pared 5 bases from V and 4 bases from J, leaving 18 bases between. The CDR3 nucleotides are TGTGCCAGCAGCCCTATGGGGGGATCGTTTTACGAGCAGTACTTC. Its translation: CASSPMGGSFYEQYF.

V gene TRBV2 combines with J gene TRBJ2-7, with D uncertain. Germline CDR1 SNHLY, CDR2 FYNNEI. V was clipped by 5 bases and J by 6 bases, with 17 bases between them. The CDR3 sequence is 14 residues long. The CDR3 protein is CASSRLVESGEQYF. CDR3 coding DNA: TGTGCCAGCAGTCGTCTGGTAGAGTCGGGCGAGCAGTACTTC.

V usage is TRBV10-3 and J usage is TRBJ1-2; TRBD1 is a possible D gene (6 bases). V shed 6 bases and J shed 9 bases, with 14 bases lying between them. The germline gives CDR1 ENHRY, CDR2 SYGVKD. The CDR3 spans 12 residues. CDR3 loop: CAIREGRGSYTF. The CDR3 region has the DNA TGTGCCATCAGAGAGGGGAGGGGGAGCTACACCTTC.

The chain is built from TRBV18 and TRBJ1-1; weak D call: TRBD1 (5 bases). CDR1 and CDR2 (germline): KGHSH, LQKENI. V was trimmed by 4 bases and J by 1 base, leaving 10 bases between them. CDR3 length: 14 residues. In nucleotides, the CDR3 is TGTGCCAGCTCACTATCTGGGGCGAACACTGAAGCTTTCTTT. Protein product: CASSLSGANTEAFF.

The chain links TRBV4-3 to TRBJ2-7, with TRBD2 identical over 7 bases. The trim removed 0 bases at V and 6 bases at J, leaving 11 bases unmatched. Germline V gene data show CDR1 as LGHNA and CDR2 as YSLEER. This CDR3 has 16 residues. This chain's CDR3 is CASSQEAIIAGGEQYF. CDR3 coding DNA: TGCGCCAGCAGCCAAGAAGCGATAATAGCGGGCGGCGAGCAGTACTTC.